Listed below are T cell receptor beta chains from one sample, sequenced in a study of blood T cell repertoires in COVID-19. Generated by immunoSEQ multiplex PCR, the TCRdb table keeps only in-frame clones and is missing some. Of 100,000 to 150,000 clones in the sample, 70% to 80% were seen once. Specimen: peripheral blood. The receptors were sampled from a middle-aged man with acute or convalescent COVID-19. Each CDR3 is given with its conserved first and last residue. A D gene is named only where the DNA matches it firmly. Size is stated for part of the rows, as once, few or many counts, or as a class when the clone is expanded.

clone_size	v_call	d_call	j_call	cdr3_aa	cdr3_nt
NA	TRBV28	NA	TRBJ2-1	CASGIQGEGYYNEQFF	TGTGCCAGCGGGATACAGGGCGAAGGGTACTACAATGAGCAGTTCTTC
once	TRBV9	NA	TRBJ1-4	CASSKLEGNEKLFF	TGTGCCAGCAGCAAGTTGGAGGGGAATGAAAAACTGTTTTTT
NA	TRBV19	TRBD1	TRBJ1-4	CASSPLATGDGEKLFF	TGTGCCAGTAGTCCCCTTGCGACAGGGGATGGTGAAAAACTGTTTTTT
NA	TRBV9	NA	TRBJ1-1	CASSVSVNTEAFF	TGTGCCAGCAGCGTATCTGTGAACACTGAAGCTTTCTTT
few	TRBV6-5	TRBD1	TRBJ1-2	CASSSGTGLGYTF	TGTGCCAGCAGTTCCGGGACAGGGCTTGGCTACACCTTC
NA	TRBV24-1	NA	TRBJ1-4	CATSDWGRTEFNEKLFF	TGTGCCACCAGTGATTGGGGGAGGACGGAATTTAATGAAAAACTGTTTTTT
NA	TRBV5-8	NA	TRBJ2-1	CASSRLASAPNEQFF	TGTGCCAGCAGTCGACTGGCTAGCGCTCCTAATGAGCAGTTCTTC
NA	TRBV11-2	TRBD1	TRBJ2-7	CASSEGQVSYEQYF	TGTGCCAGCAGCGAGGGACAGGTCTCCTACGAGCAGTACTTC
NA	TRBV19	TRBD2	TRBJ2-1	CASSIVGGYLTYNEQFF	TGTGCCAGTAGTATAGTGGGGGGGTACCTGACCTACAATGAGCAGTTCTTC
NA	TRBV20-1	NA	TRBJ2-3	CSVTHGDTQYF	TGCAGTGTTACTCACGGGGATACGCAGTATTTT
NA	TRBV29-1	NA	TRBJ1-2	CSVDAGNYYGYTF	TGCAGCGTTGACGCAGGGAACTACTATGGCTACACCTTC
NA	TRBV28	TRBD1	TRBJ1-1	CASSIPGQQNTEAFF	TGTGCCAGCAGTATACCGGGACAGCAGAACACTGAAGCTTTCTTT
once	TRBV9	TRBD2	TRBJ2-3	CASSVSGRSDTQYF	TGTGCCAGCAGCGTGAGCGGGAGAAGCGATACGCAGTATTTT
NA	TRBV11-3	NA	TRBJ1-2	CASSPRKGELNYGYTF	TGTGCCAGCAGCCCCCGGAAGGGAGAGCTTAACTATGGCTACACCTTC
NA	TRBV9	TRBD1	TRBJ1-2	CASSAGTGGFGYGYTF	TGTGCCAGCAGCGCTGGGACAGGGGGCTTCGGTTATGGCTACACCTTC